Below, 17 T cell receptor beta chains from the same sample are listed, as sequenced in a study of a mutant IDH1 vaccine in newly diagnosed glioma (dated by TCRdb to the early 2020s). Libraries were built with the immunoSEQ multiplex PCR assay. TCRdb took over this immuneACCESS table, retaining in-frame rearrangements with V and J assigned. Such tables are incomplete; in checked studies, under half of the missing clones stem from an unresolved V gene, and the remainder is unexplained. The sample table contains tens of thousands of clones; only one count was recorded for less than 90% of them. Clones ranked in the top ten supply 4% to 5.5% of the sample. The intended sense of this specimen's time point label: baseline, week 1 (first vaccination visit). Read against the paper, the sample's treatment or condition label means: pre-vaccination baseline after standard-of-care therapy. The sample was PBMCs, taken from a glioma patient treated with radiotherapy, temozolomide or both. These receptors came from a woman aged 40 to 50 with glioma.

This sequence joins TRBV10-3 and TRBJ1-2, with a possible D match to TRBD1 (6 bases). From germline, CDR1 is ENHRY and CDR2 SYGVKD. The ends were cut back, 2 bases at V and 4 bases at J, with 11 bases in the middle. CDR3 length: 14 amino acids. CDR3 sequence: CAISEGGRIYGYTF. The CDR3 nucleotides read TGTGCCATCAGTGAGGGGGGGCGGATCTATGGCTACACCTTC.

The chain carries TRBV5-1 and TRBJ2-1; D perhaps matches TRBD1 (6 bases). CDR3 length: 18 residues. Looked up from germline, CDR1 is SGHRS and CDR2 is YFSETQ. The ends were cut back, 2 bases at V and 7 bases at J, with 25 bases in the middle. CDR3 nucleotide sequence: TGCGCCAGCAGCTTAACCTCCAGGGGCCCAAATTATTGGAATGAGCAGTTCTTC. Translation gives CASSLTSRGPNYWNEQFF.

This sequence joins TRBV6-1 and TRBJ1-1; D might be TRBD1 (5 bases). V lost 4 bases, J lost 1 base, and 13 bases lay in between. Germline V gives CDR1 MNHNS, CDR2 SASEGT. This CDR3 comprises 15 residues. The CDR3 sequence: CASSAGGGGNTEAFF. The CDR3 DNA follows: TGTGCCAGCAGTGCCGGGGGGGGAGGGAACACTGAAGCTTTCTTT.

This chain joins TRBV18 and TRBJ1-1, with D possibly matching TRBD1 (5 bases). V was clipped by 5 bases and J by 1 base, with 8 bases between them. Germline CDR1 and CDR2: KGHSH and LQKENI. The CDR3 is 13 residues long. The CDR3 reads CASSRQPNTEAFF. Here the CDR3 DNA reads TGTGCCAGCTCAAGACAGCCGAACACTGAAGCTTTCTTT.

This clone was picked up one time. V usage is TRBV14 and J usage is TRBJ1-3; no firm D call. Deletions cut 4 bases from V and 4 bases from J, with 5 bases between. The germline gives CDR1 SGHDN, CDR2 FVKESK. The CDR3 is 12 residues long. Here the CDR3 DNA reads TGTGCCAGCAGCCTACTGGGAAACACCATATATTTT. Protein product: CASSLLGNTIYF.

The sample holds one count of this clone. The rearrangement links TRBV7-9 to TRBJ2-7, with 7 bases fitting TRBD1. Germline CDR1 and CDR2: SEHNR and FQNEAQ (reference sequence). There are 14 residues in the CDR3. V trimming: 5 bases; J trimming: 2 bases; junction bases outside the gene matches: 6. The CDR3 coding sequence is TGTGCCAGCAGCCCGGACAGGCCGCCCTACGAGCAGTACTTC. As protein: CASSPDRPPYEQYF.

This sequence joins TRBV10-3 and TRBJ2-5, with TRBD2 matching over 13 bases. This CDR3 has 15 amino acids. V lost 7 bases, J lost 4 bases, and 6 bases stayed unmatched. Germline values: CDR1 ENHRY, CDR2 SYGVKD. As DNA, the CDR3 is TGTGCCATCAAACTAGCGGGAGGGAGAGGAGAGACCCAGTACTTC. Its translation is CAIKLAGGRGETQYF.

In its sample, this clone was seen once. The V and J genes are TRBV18 and TRBJ1-2, with a tentative D call TRBD1 (5 bases). This CDR3 contains 17 residues. Trimming left V 0 bases short and J 4 bases short, with 18 bases between. From germline, CDR1 is KGHSH and CDR2 LQKENI. The chain's CDR3 is CASSPPGGSPQTYGYTF. For the CDR3, the DNA is TGTGCCAGCTCACCACCGGGGGGATCCCCCCAGACCTATGGCTACACCTTC.

This clone appeared a single time. The genes are TRBV19 and TRBJ1-4; D remains ambiguous. Trimming cost V 2 bases and J 0 bases, with 10 bases left between them. The CDR3 is 16 residues long. CDR1 and CDR2 from the germline V gene are LNHDA and SQIVND (reference sequence). In DNA, the CDR3 is TGTGCCAGTAGTATAAGCCAGATCGCAACTAATGAAAAACTGTTTTTT. Its protein is CASSISQIATNEKLFF.

The genes are TRBV2 and TRBJ2-1; D may be TRBD1 or TRBD2 (5 bases each). CDR3 length: 13 amino acids. V was pared by 8 bases and J by 6 bases, with 14 bases between. In germline, CDR1 is SNHLY, CDR2 FYNNEI. CDR3 region: CASSRESGNEQFF. CDR3 nucleotide sequence: TGTGCCAGCTCCAGGGAGTCGGGCAATGAGCAGTTCTTC.

The chain has TRBV29-1 and TRBJ2-7; 10 nucleotides agree with TRBD1. CDR1 is SQVTM and CDR2 is ANQGSEA in the germline V gene. There are 13 residues in the CDR3. Trimming at V came to 2 bases and at J to 7 bases, leaving 5 bases not matched to a gene. CDR3 DNA sequence: TGCAGCGTTGAAAGTGACAGGGGGCATGAGCAGTACTTC. Its protein product is CSVESDRGHEQYF.

This chain joins TRBV5-6 and TRBJ1-6, with TRBD1 matching 12 bases. V dropped 4 bases and J dropped 10; count of bases not matched to a gene: 6. The germline V gene has CDR1 SGHDT and CDR2 YYEEEE. The CDR3 runs 15 residues. The CDR3 DNA follows: TGTGCCAGCAGCGCCCCGGGACAGGGGGCCTCACCCCTCCACTTT. Residues: CASSAPGQGASPLHF.

The gene calls are TRBV10-2 and TRBJ1-5; perhaps TRBD1 as D (5 bases). Germline CDR1 reads WSHSY; CDR2 reads SAAADI. Trimming removed 5 bases from V and 3 bases from J, with 11 bases in between. The CDR3 is 14 amino acids. CDR3 loop: CASSPGRTNQPQHF. The CDR3 DNA follows: TGCGCCAGCAGTCCGGGACGGACCAATCAGCCCCAGCATTTT.

To note about this clone: Sequence at one end of the junction differs from germline and may be a read error. J is TRBJ2-3 and V is TRBV10-3; 7 positions agree with TRBD2. Germline V gives CDR1 ENHRY, CDR2 SYGVKD. The CDR3 consists of 13 residues. Here the CDR3 reads CAISESTSTVLDF. As DNA, the CDR3 is TGTGCCATCAGTGAGTCGACTAGCACCGTCCTGGATTTT.

The chain uses TRBV5-6 and TRBJ1-5; D is unresolved. Germline V gene data show CDR1 as SGHDT and CDR2 as YYEEEE. The CDR3 loop spans 15 amino acids. V lost 0 bases, J lost 6 bases, and 13 bases lay in between. CDR3 residues: CASSLVVVAPQPQHF. In DNA, the CDR3 is TGTGCCAGCAGCTTGGTGGTAGTTGCCCCTCAGCCCCAGCATTTT.

V is TRBV5-1 and J is TRBJ1-1, with D possibly matching TRBD1 (6 bases). The CDR3 has 15 amino acids. Trimming took off 4 bases at V and 5 bases at J, with 18 bases between the two ends. Germline CDR1 reads SGHRS; CDR2 reads YFSETQ. DNA of the CDR3: TGCGCCAGCAGCCTCCACACAGGGACCTCTACTGAAGCTTTCTTT. Protein sequence: CASSLHTGTSTEAFF.

The chain uses TRBV7-2 and TRBJ1-1, with no clear D. Germline V lookup: CDR1 SGHTA, CDR2 FQGNSA. V was pared by 4 bases and J by 5 bases, with 17 bases between. There are 15 residues in the CDR3. CDR3 bases: TGTGCCAGCAGCTCCCGTGGCTGGAGGAATACTGAAGCTTTCTTT. Translation: CASSSRGWRNTEAFF.